Presented here are 20 T cell receptor beta chains from one specimen sequenced in a study of cytomegalovirus exposure and HLA in healthy donors (dated by TCRdb to about 2017). The library was prepared using the immunoSEQ multiplex PCR assay. A mixture of 60 forward primers for TCR Vbeta segments and 13 reverse primers for TCR Jbeta segments was used in the multiplex PCR. TCRdb stores this immuneACCESS table with in-frame sequences only. Part of the clones is absent; in the studies checked, under half of the shortfall reflects unresolved V genes, and no reason is known for the rest. In this sample the table shows under 150,000 clones, 60% to 85% of which occur a single time. The ten most abundant clones make up approximately 1% of the sample. Sequenced sample: PBMCs. These receptors were obtained from a man between 18 and 29 years old in good health and CMV-seronegative.

The chain uses TRBV29-1 and TRBJ1-2; no definite D call. V was shortened by 0 bases and J by 6 bases, with 8 bases between the two germline ends. The germline V gene has CDR1 SQVTM and CDR2 ANQGSEA. CDR3 length: 12 amino acids. The CDR3 sequence is CSVEDRGDGYTF. CDR3 nucleotide sequence: TGCAGCGTTGAAGATCGCGGGGATGGCTACACCTTC.

The chain carries TRBV5-4 and TRBJ1-6; D is possibly TRBD1 (6 bases). The CDR3 is 16 amino acids. Germline lookup yields CDR1 SGHNT and CDR2 YYREEE (reference sequence). Trimming removed 0 bases at V and 9 bases at J, with 16 bases between. This CDR3 reads CASSLDPTGSVSPLHF. CDR3 nucleotide sequence: TGTGCCAGCAGCTTGGACCCGACAGGCTCAGTTTCACCCCTCCACTTT. Full variable domain (rest looked up from reference TRBV5-4 and TRBJ1-6): ETGVTQSPTHLIKTRGQQVTLRCSSQSGHNTVSWYQQALGQGPQFIFQYYREEENGRGNFPPRFSGLQFPNYSSELNVNALELDDSALYLCASSLDPTGSVSPLHFGNGTRLTVT.

J is TRBJ1-6 and V is TRBV2; D is unclear. Germline-derived CDR1 and CDR2 are SNHLY and FYNNEI. The CDR3 loop spans 15 amino acids. The V end was cut by 6 bases, the J end by 7 bases, with 16 bases between. This CDR3 is CASRPTRAGNSPLHF. The DNA of the CDR3 is TGTGCCAGCAGACCCACGAGGGCTGGGAATTCACCCCTCCACTTT. Full variable domain (remainder filled in from reference TRBV2 and TRBJ1-6): EPEVTQTPSHQVTQMGQEVILRCVPISNHLYFYWYRQILGQKVEFLVSFYNNEISEKSEIFDDQFSVERPDGSNFTLKIRSTKLEDSAMYFCASRPTRAGNSPLHFGNGTRLTVT.

This chain uses TRBV29-1 with TRBJ2-5; D is unresolved. Germline CDR1 and CDR2: SQVTM and ANQGSEA. V was trimmed by 3 bases and J by 2 bases, leaving 10 bases between them. There are 13 residues in the CDR3. The CDR3 reads CSVEAIVQETQYF. The CDR3 bases are TGCAGCGTTGAGGCAATTGTTCAAGAGACCCAGTACTTC.

This chain uses TRBV9 with TRBJ1-6; 8 bases align to TRBD1. The CDR3 extends over 14 amino acids. J was trimmed by 7 bases and V by 4 bases; bases with no gene match: 4. The V gene's germline CDR1 is SGDLS and CDR2 YYNGEE. CDR3 nucleotide sequence: TGTGCCAGCAGCCCCCCAGGGGGCAATTCACCCCTCCACTTT. Protein product: CASSPPGGNSPLHF.

The J gene is TRBJ2-7, the V gene TRBV29-1; the D gene is possibly TRBD1 (6 bases). Germline V gene data show CDR1 as SQVTM and CDR2 as ANQGSEA. The V gene lost 5 bases and the J gene lost 5 bases, with 16 bases spanning the gap. The length of the CDR3 is 13 residues. The CDR3: CSVLRDTRDEQYF. CDR3 nucleotides: TGCAGCGTTCTCCGGGACACCCGAGACGAGCAGTACTTC.

This chain links TRBV27 with TRBJ2-2, with D perhaps TRBD2 (5 bases). The CDR3 totals 16 residues. The V and J ends lost 2 bases and 4 bases respectively, with 14 bases between them. Germline loops: CDR1 MNHEY, CDR2 SMNVEV (reference sequence). CDR3 sequence: CASSLRPIGGTGELFF. The CDR3 bases are TGTGCCAGCAGTTTAAGGCCGATCGGAGGCACCGGGGAGCTGTTTTTT.

This clone has a single count. V usage is TRBV7-2 and J usage is TRBJ1-2; perhaps TRBD1 as D (5 bases). Germline V CDR1 and CDR2: SGHTA, FQGNSA. V was pared by 2 bases and J by 7 bases, with 8 bases between. There are 12 residues in the CDR3. CDR3 loop: CASSLRGGGYTF. DNA of the CDR3: TGTGCCAGCAGCTTAAGGGGAGGTGGCTACACCTTC.

This clone was recorded once. This chain links TRBV7-2 with TRBJ1-2, with TRBD1 as a possible D gene (5 bases). CDR1 and CDR2 from the germline V gene are SGHTA and FQGNSA. V lost 1 base and J lost 4, with 7 bases in between. The CDR3 is made up of 13 amino acids. The CDR3 sequence is CASSLDDSYGYTF. The CDR3, as DNA: TGTGCCAGCAGCTTAGATGACAGCTATGGCTACACCTTC. Combining the CDR3 with reference TRBV7-2 and TRBJ1-2 gives the whole variable domain GAGVSQSPSNKVTEKGKDVELRCDPISGHTALYWYRQSLGQGLEFLIYFQGNSAPDKSGLPSDRFSAERTGGSVSTLTIQRTQQEDSAVYLCASSLDDSYGYTFGSGTRLTVV.

This rearrangement joins TRBV7-9 to TRBJ2-3; 10 nucleotides line up with TRBD1. Germline loops: CDR1 SEHNR, CDR2 FQNEAQ (reference sequence). Trimming removed 5 bases from V and 3 bases from J; junction bases left unmatched: 5. The CDR3 is made up of 15 amino acids. Written as DNA, the CDR3 is TGTGCCAGCAGCGACGGGACAGGGGAAACAGATACGCAGTATTTT. Residues: CASSDGTGETDTQYF.

The chain carries TRBV11-2 and TRBJ2-5; D gene unclear. The V end was cut by 0 bases, the J end by 1 base, with 6 bases between. The germline gives CDR1 SGHAT, CDR2 FQNNGV. The CDR3 is made up of 14 amino acids. CDR3 nucleotide sequence: TGTGCCAGCAGCTTAGAGCGAATCCAAGAGACCCAGTACTTC. It encodes CASSLERIQETQYF.

In its sample, this clone was seen once. The chain links TRBV7-2 to TRBJ1-2, with D tentatively TRBD1 (6 bases). Germline CDR1 reads SGHTA; CDR2 reads FQGNSA. The CDR3 runs to 12 residues. The V gene lost 5 bases and the J gene lost 8 bases, with 12 bases spanning the gap. As DNA, the CDR3 is TGTGCCAGCAGCACCGCGACAGGAGGCTACACCTTC. It translates to CASSTATGGYTF.

Here the CDR3 DNA reads TGCGCCAGCAGCTTGGCCGGGCGCGGGCCACTGTTTTTT. This gives the protein CASSLAGRGPLFF. The chain recombines TRBV5-1 with TRBJ1-4; no clear D. Germline loops: CDR1 SGHRS, CDR2 YFSETQ. The CDR3 totals 13 residues. Trimming left V 0 bases short and J 13 bases short, with 13 bases between. Full variable domain (rest looked up from reference TRBV5-1 and TRBJ1-4): KAGVTQTPRYLIKTRGQQVTLSCSPISGHRSVSWYQQTPGQGLQFLFEYFSETQRNKGNFPGRFSGRQFSNSRSEMNVSTLELGDSALYLCASSLAGRGPLFFGSGTQLSVL.

V usage is TRBV13 and J usage is TRBJ2-2; TRBD2 agrees at 7 bases. CDR1 and CDR2 (germline): PRHDT, FYEKMQ (reference sequence). The junction had 19 bases not matched to a gene; V was cut back by 3 bases and J by 3 bases. The CDR3 is made up of 20 amino acids. The CDR3 here is CASSFSQRVSGKSYTGELFF. CDR3 sequence (DNA): TGTGCCAGCAGCTTTTCCCAGCGGGTGAGCGGGAAATCCTACACCGGGGAGCTGTTTTTT.

On this clone itself: Sequence at one end of the junction differs from germline and may be a read error. The rearrangement uses TRBV5-6 and TRBJ2-3, with D unclear. The CDR3 has 13 amino acids. Germline assignment: CDR1 SGHDT and CDR2 YYEEEE. CDR3 nucleotides: TGTGCCAGCAGCTTTGCAGCGCCAGATGCGCAGTATTTT. Its protein product is CASSFAAPDAQYF.

The chain combines TRBV2 with TRBJ1-4, with 9 positions matching TRBD1. The ends lost 6 bases at V and 3 bases at J; junction bases unmatched: 14. The CDR3 spans 18 residues. Germline loops: CDR1 SNHLY, CDR2 FYNNEI. This chain's CDR3 is CASSNHGRDRESNEKLFF. The CDR3 bases are TGTGCCAGCAGCAACCACGGCCGGGACAGGGAGTCTAATGAAAAACTGTTTTTT.

The chain employs TRBV25-1 and TRBJ1-1, with no clear D. The CDR3 is 12 residues long. Trimming removed 3 bases from V and 4 bases from J, with 6 bases in between. Germline V CDR1 and CDR2: MGHDK, SYGVNS. The CDR3 region has the DNA TGTGCCAGCAGTGATCGGGGCACTGAAGCTTTCTTT. This gives the protein CASSDRGTEAFF.

The rearrangement links TRBV25-1 to TRBJ1-1, with 8 bases that match TRBD1. Germline CDR1 is MGHDK and CDR2 is SYGVNS. The CDR3 runs 14 residues. The J segment lost 2 bases and the V segment lost 6 bases, leaving 5 bases of the junction unmatched. CDR3 bases: TGTGCCAGCAGCTACAGGGGGATAAACACTGAAGCTTTCTTT. Amino acids: CASSYRGINTEAFF.

This clone has more than one count but fewer than ten. This chain joins TRBV6-5 and TRBJ2-1, with 7 bases identical to TRBD2. CDR1 is MNHEY, CDR2 SVGAGI, per germline. The CDR3 sequence is 14 residues long. With V trimmed by 7 bases and J by 4 bases, 7 bases remained unmatched. The CDR3 protein is CASTPPGGYNEQFF. The CDR3 DNA reads as TGTGCCAGCACCCCGCCCGGGGGGTACAATGAGCAGTTCTTC.

The chain's CDR3 is CASSVGSQGAGREQYF. The CDR3 nucleotides read TGTGCCAGCAGCGTAGGATCACAGGGGGCCGGTAGGGAGCAGTACTTC. This rearrangement joins TRBV9 to TRBJ2-7; the match to TRBD1 covers 9 bases. The CDR3 runs to 16 residues. After removal of 0 bases from V and 7 bases from J, the junction contained 11 bases not matched to a gene. From germline, CDR1 is SGDLS and CDR2 YYNGEE.